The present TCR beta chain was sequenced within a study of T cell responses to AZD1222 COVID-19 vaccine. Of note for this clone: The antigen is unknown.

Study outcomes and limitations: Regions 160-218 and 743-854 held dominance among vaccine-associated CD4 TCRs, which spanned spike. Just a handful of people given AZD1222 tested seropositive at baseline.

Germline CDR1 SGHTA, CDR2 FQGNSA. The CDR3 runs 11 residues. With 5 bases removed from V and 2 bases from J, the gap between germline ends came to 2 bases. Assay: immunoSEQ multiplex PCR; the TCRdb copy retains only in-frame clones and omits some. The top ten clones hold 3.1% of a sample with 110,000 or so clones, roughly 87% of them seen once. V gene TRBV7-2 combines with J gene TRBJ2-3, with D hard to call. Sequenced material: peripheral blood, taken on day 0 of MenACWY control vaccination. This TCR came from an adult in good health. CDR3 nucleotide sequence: TGTGCCAGCAGCGTCACAGATACGCAGTATTTT. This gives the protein CASSVTDTQYF.